This T cell receptor (beta chain) was found in a study of cytomegalovirus exposure and HLA in healthy donors. CDR3 length: 15 residues. Trimming took 0 bases from V and 4 from J, leaving 12 bases between them. Germline V CDR1 and CDR2: LGHNA, YNFKEQ. With 60 Vbeta and 13 Jbeta primers, the PCR was carried out. Libraries were prepared by immunoSEQ multiplex PCR; TCRdb keeps only in-frame clonotypes and omits some of them. The data show around 160,000 clones, 70% to 90% seen once. The sequence was obtained from a man aged 18-30 years in good health and CMV-seropositive. J is TRBJ2-5 and V is TRBV4-2; D is possibly TRBD2 (5 bases). Sample: PBMCs. In DNA form, the CDR3 reads TGTGCCAGCAGCCAAGAGAGACCCGGGGTAGAGACCCAGTACTTC. This encodes CASSQERPGVETQYF.